This T cell receptor (beta chain) was recovered during a study of identical twins. Study-level points and caveats: Memory repertoires showed no such pattern, whereas abundant cord blood beta clonotypes carried fewer insertions.

V was pared by 5 bases and J by 0 bases, with 4 bases of the junction left unmatched. The CDR3 sequence is 13 residues long. In germline, CDR1 is GTSNPN, CDR2 SVGIG (reference sequence). Unique molecular identifiers were present on the cDNA, which also gained a universal primer site by template switching. TCRdb recomputed calls from the 5' RACE reads with MiXCR, one row per CDR3 protein. The table includes about 210,000 distinct CDR3 sequences, around 9.6% detected once. This clonotype was observed a handful of times. As yet, its antigen is unknown. The clonotype comes from a woman between 18 and 29 years old in good health. This sequence joins TRBV30 and TRBJ2-7; TRBD1 matches 7 bases. The sequenced material came from memory (CD45RO+) T cells sorted from blood. The CDR3 DNA is TGTGCCTGGGCCGGGACAGACTCCTACGAGCAGTACTTC. Protein product: CAWAGTDSYEQYF.